A single count supports the clone carrying this T cell receptor beta chain. The target antigen is unknown. The CDR3 sequence is 18 residues long. The V and J ends lost 1 base and 3 bases, in that order; junction bases with no gene match: 11. Germline CDR1 and CDR2: LGHNA and YNFKEQ. With a constant-region primer, TCR beta cDNA was made from roughly 500 ng of total RNA. The TCR beta library was amplified through three nested multiplex PCR rounds in a modified ARM-PCR procedure. For roughly 11 cycles apiece, the opening two PCR rounds ran with TRBV1-TRBV30 forward primers and a C-beta reverse primer. TCRdb analysed the multiplex PCR reads with MiXCR anew, one entry per CDR3 protein. Of roughly 55,000 distinct CDR3 sequences listed, 65% to 80% are singletons. The record originates from a study of tumor-infiltrating lymphocytes in primary liver carcinoma. Study details: The patients included men and women who were aged 30 to 69 years. Sequenced samples came back with roughly 3.5 to 7.5 million productive TCRbeta reads, and the counts looked alike across tissue types.

General study results and limits: Tumor region pairs outstripped tumor-adjacent and tumor-blood pairs in overlap.

Co-extraction of RNA and DNA was performed on roughly 17-32 mg of unsorted bulk tissue. Sequencing input: liver tumor tissue from sampling region 2. Described subset: tumor region T2, inferior pole. The rearrangement uses TRBV4-2 and TRBJ2-3; 9 bases map to TRBD2. This receptor was identified in a man in his forties with primary liver carcinoma and hepatitis B virus infection. CDR3: CASSQVVLIAGVTDTQYF. The CDR3 coding sequence is TGTGCCAGCAGCCAAGTGGTGCTTATAGCGGGAGTGACAGATACGCAGTATTTT.